The source of this T cell receptor (beta chain) is a study of neurological immune-mediated disorders. Using its own MiXCR run on the 5' RACE reads, TCRdb lists one record per CDR3 protein. This sample carries tens of thousands of distinct CDR3 sequences, 12% of them seen once, and the ten largest clones take about 1.3%. This clonotype was counted at least ten times. This CDR3 region has 15 residues. Trimming pared 5 bases from V and 6 bases from J, leaving 17 bases between. The sample was PBMCs. The rearrangement joins TRBV12-3 or TRBV12-4 to TRBJ1-5; D is unresolved. The TCR originated in a female donor in good health. DNA for the CDR3: TGTGCCAGCAGTCTCGACTGGACTACTATTCAGCCCCAGCATTTT. Its translation is CASSLDWTTIQPQHF.